Listed below are T cell receptor beta chains from one sample, sequenced in a study of blood T cell repertoires in COVID-19. The method was immunoSEQ multiplex PCR; TCRdb's version includes in-frame clones alone and lacks a portion of them. The data contain under 85,000 clones, roughly 84% of them singletons. The specimen sequenced was peripheral blood. The receptor set was obtained from a man aged 25-40 years with COVID-19, enrolled during active disease. CDR3s include the opening cysteine and the closing phenylalanine or tryptophan. The D gene is left open where the match is weak. The listing skips clone size in some rows; elsewhere it reads once, few, many or a size class.

v_call: TRBV2; j_call: TRBJ2-1; cdr3_length: 16; clone_size: -; d_call: TRBD2; cdr3_nt: TGTGCCAGCAGTGTAGTGGCGGGAGCCGCCCTTTATGAGCAGTTCTTC; cdr3_aa: CASSVVAGAALYEQFF
v_call: TRBV2; j_call: TRBJ2-5; cdr3_length: 11; clone_size: -; d_call: -; cdr3_nt: TGTGCCAGCAGCCCCGAAGAGACCCAGTACTTC; cdr3_aa: CASSPEETQYF
v_call: TRBV19; j_call: TRBJ2-2; cdr3_length: 15; clone_size: -; d_call: TRBD2; cdr3_nt: TGTGCCAGTAGTATTACGACGGGAGGAACCGGGGAGCTGTTTTTT; cdr3_aa: CASSITTGGTGELFF
v_call: TRBV6-4; j_call: TRBJ1-5; cdr3_length: 13; clone_size: few; d_call: -; cdr3_nt: TGTGCCAGCAGGCACAGGGTTTGGCCGCCCCAGCATTTT; cdr3_aa: CASRHRVWPPQHF
v_call: TRBV6-1; j_call: TRBJ2-6; cdr3_length: 16; clone_size: -; d_call: -; cdr3_nt: TGTGCCAGCAGGGAAGCAACAGGGACTGGGGCCAACGTCCTGACTTTC; cdr3_aa: CASREATGTGANVLTF
v_call: TRBV3-1/TRBV3-2; j_call: TRBJ2-3; cdr3_length: 13; clone_size: -; d_call: -; cdr3_nt: TGTGCCAGCAGCCAAGGCCCTCGGGATACGCAGTATTTT; cdr3_aa: CASSQGPRDTQYF
v_call: TRBV12-3/TRBV12-4; j_call: TRBJ1-2; cdr3_length: 11; clone_size: -; d_call: -; cdr3_nt: TGTGCCAGCAGTTGGCTCTATGGCTACACCTTC; cdr3_aa: CASSWLYGYTF
v_call: TRBV3-1/TRBV3-2; j_call: TRBJ1-2; cdr3_length: 15; clone_size: -; d_call: TRBD1; cdr3_nt: TGTGCCAGCAGCACGACGGCAGGGGGCACCTATGGCTACACCTTC; cdr3_aa: CASSTTAGGTYGYTF
v_call: TRBV12-3/TRBV12-4; j_call: TRBJ1-5; cdr3_length: 13; clone_size: -; d_call: -; cdr3_nt: TGTGCCAGCAGTTTACGAGAGGATCAGCCCCAGCATTTT; cdr3_aa: CASSLREDQPQHF
v_call: TRBV24-1; j_call: TRBJ2-7; cdr3_length: 11; clone_size: -; d_call: -; cdr3_nt: TGTGCCACCAGTGATTCGACTGTGCAGTACTTC; cdr3_aa: CATSDSTVQYF
v_call: TRBV4-1; j_call: TRBJ1-2; cdr3_length: 14; clone_size: once; d_call: -; cdr3_nt: TGCGCCAGCAGCCGTGAAACTCCTAACTATGGCTACACCTTC; cdr3_aa: CASSRETPNYGYTF
v_call: TRBV19; j_call: TRBJ1-3; cdr3_length: 15; clone_size: -; d_call: -; cdr3_nt: TGTGCCAGTAGTATCCATTTGAGCTCTGGAAACACCATATATTTT; cdr3_aa: CASSIHLSSGNTIYF
v_call: TRBV20-1; j_call: TRBJ2-7; cdr3_length: 11; clone_size: once; d_call: -; cdr3_nt: TGCAGTGCTGAACAGGGTTTCGAGCAGTACTTC; cdr3_aa: CSAEQGFEQYF
v_call: TRBV27; j_call: TRBJ2-1; cdr3_length: 14; clone_size: -; d_call: TRBD1; cdr3_nt: TGTGCCAGCAGTCCAGGGACAGGGTGGCGTGAGCAGTTCTTC; cdr3_aa: CASSPGTGWREQFF
v_call: TRBV5-5; j_call: TRBJ1-1; cdr3_length: 13; clone_size: -; d_call: -; cdr3_nt: TGTGCCAGCAGCTTCGGAGGGGAGGCGCGAGCTTTCTTT; cdr3_aa: CASSFGGEARAFF
v_call: TRBV9; j_call: TRBJ2-2; cdr3_length: 17; clone_size: -; d_call: TRBD2; cdr3_nt: TGTGCCAGCAGCGAGTGGTCTAGGGCTAGCGGGAAGGGGGAGCTGTTTTTT; cdr3_aa: CASSEWSRASGKGELFF
v_call: TRBV28; j_call: TRBJ2-1; cdr3_length: 11; clone_size: -; d_call: -; cdr3_nt: TGTGCCAGCAGTCATTACAATGAGCAGTTCTTC; cdr3_aa: CASSHYNEQFF
v_call: TRBV6-5; j_call: TRBJ2-1; cdr3_length: 15; clone_size: -; d_call: TRBD2; cdr3_nt: TGTGCCAGCAGTTTCCGGGAGGAATCCTACAATGAGCAGTTCTTC; cdr3_aa: CASSFREESYNEQFF
v_call: TRBV6-6; j_call: TRBJ2-7; cdr3_length: 14; clone_size: -; d_call: TRBD1; cdr3_nt: TGTGCCAGCAGTTACGACAGGGGGACCTACGAGCAGTACTTC; cdr3_aa: CASSYDRGTYEQYF
v_call: TRBV28; j_call: TRBJ2-3; cdr3_length: 13; clone_size: -; d_call: -; cdr3_nt: TGTGCCAGCAGCTTTGGACAGACAGATACGCAGTATTTT; cdr3_aa: CASSFGQTDTQYF
v_call: TRBV5-5; j_call: TRBJ2-5; cdr3_length: 13; clone_size: -; d_call: TRBD1; cdr3_nt: TGTGCCAGCAGCCCGACAGGGCAAGAGACCCAGTACTTC; cdr3_aa: CASSPTGQETQYF
v_call: TRBV7-2; j_call: TRBJ1-2; cdr3_length: 13; clone_size: -; d_call: -; cdr3_nt: TGTGCCAGCAGCTTTCCAGGGGCGAGAGGCTACACCTTC; cdr3_aa: CASSFPGARGYTF
v_call: TRBV16; j_call: TRBJ1-2; cdr3_length: 12; clone_size: -; d_call: -; cdr3_nt: TGTGCCAGCAGCCAATCTTTAGTCGGCTACACCTTC; cdr3_aa: CASSQSLVGYTF
v_call: TRBV6-5; j_call: TRBJ2-3; cdr3_length: 13; clone_size: -; d_call: -; cdr3_nt: TGTGCCAGCAGTTACCCTAGCACAGATACGCAGTATTTT; cdr3_aa: CASSYPSTDTQYF
v_call: TRBV11-1; j_call: TRBJ1-1; cdr3_length: 11; clone_size: -; d_call: -; cdr3_nt: TGTGCCAGCAGCTGGAGGACGAAGGCTTTCTTT; cdr3_aa: CASSWRTKAFF
v_call: TRBV29-1; j_call: TRBJ2-7; cdr3_length: 12; clone_size: -; d_call: TRBD1; cdr3_nt: TGCAGCGTTGTTTTTTTGGGACAGGAGCAGTACTTC; cdr3_aa: CSVVFLGQEQYF
v_call: TRBV28; j_call: TRBJ1-2; cdr3_length: 13; clone_size: -; d_call: -; cdr3_nt: TGTGCCAGCAGTTTCGGGGGGCGATATGGCTACACCTTC; cdr3_aa: CASSFGGRYGYTF
v_call: TRBV19; j_call: TRBJ2-6; cdr3_length: 17; clone_size: -; d_call: TRBD1; cdr3_nt: TGTGCCAGTAGTCGGGACAGCACCCTTTCTGGGGCCAACGTCCTGACTTTC; cdr3_aa: CASSRDSTLSGANVLTF
v_call: TRBV28; j_call: TRBJ1-4; cdr3_length: 15; clone_size: -; d_call: -; cdr3_nt: TGTGCCAGCAGTTTAAGGACAACAACTAATGAAAAACTGTTTTTT; cdr3_aa: CASSLRTTTNEKLFF